These 18 T cell receptor beta chains originate from one sample sequenced in a study of blood T cells in healthy people across ages. Next came a second PCR, run for roughly 6 to 11 cycles, which used a sample-barcoded 5' primer along with a J-beta primer mix. TCRdb fed the 5' RACE reads into MiXCR, producing one record per CDR3 protein. Of about 830,000 distinct CDR3 sequences in the sample, approximately 65% were seen once. The specimen was blood. The receptors originated from a man aged 30 to 45 in good health.

In this sample, this clonotype turned up many times. The chain carries TRBV7-2 and TRBJ1-6; TRBD1 might be the D (6 bases). Trimming pared 3 bases from V and 7 bases from J, leaving 13 bases between. The length of the CDR3 is 15 residues. In germline, CDR1 is SGHTA, CDR2 FQGNSA. Here the CDR3 reads CASSLEGGPNSPLHF. In nucleotides, the CDR3 is TGTGCCAGCAGCTTGGAGGGGGGTCCCAATTCACCCCTCCACTTT.

The rearrangement links TRBV6-4 to TRBJ2-3; D remains ambiguous. Germline V gene data show CDR1 as MRHNA and CDR2 as SNTAGT. V gave up 2 bases and J gave up 1 base, with 7 bases separating them. This CDR3 comprises 14 residues. The CDR3 loop reads CASSDLDGTDTQYF. The DNA for the CDR3 is TGTGCCAGCAGTGACCTAGACGGCACAGATACGCAGTATTTT.

This clonotype occurred once. This chain links TRBV6-1 with TRBJ1-6, with 7 bases that match TRBD1. Germline CDR1 MNHNS, CDR2 SASEGT. Trimming removed 2 bases from V and 10 bases from J; junction bases left unmatched: 2. The CDR3 consists of 13 residues. CDR3 nucleotides: TGTGCCAGCAGTGAATTACAGGGGTCACCCCTCCACTTT. It is translated as CASSELQGSPLHF.

This clonotype was counted ten times or more. V is TRBV4-2 and J is TRBJ2-3, with D possibly matching TRBD1 (6 bases). Germline CDR1 and CDR2: LGHNA and YNFKEQ. V was cut by 8 bases and J by 0 bases, with 15 bases left in between. The CDR3 extends over 15 amino acids. The DNA of the CDR3 is TGTGCCAGCGCACAGGGCTGGGGTAGCACAGATACGCAGTATTTT. Encoded protein: CASAQGWGSTDTQYF.

V is TRBV6-1 and J is TRBJ1-4; D possibly corresponds to TRBD1 (5 bases). Trimming removed 2 bases from V and 5 bases from J, with 18 bases in between. Germline V gene sequence: CDR1 MNHNS, CDR2 SASEGT. The CDR3 has 17 residues. The CDR3 reads CASSEFRQGSRNEKLFF. As DNA, the CDR3 is TGTGCCAGCAGTGAATTTCGCCAGGGATCAAGGAATGAAAAACTGTTTTTT.

The genes are TRBV27 and TRBJ2-1; D might be TRBD2 (6 bases). This CDR3 is built from 16 residues. Trimming left V 5 bases short and J 0 bases short, with 14 bases between. Germline V gene sequence: CDR1 MNHEY, CDR2 SMNVEV (reference sequence). CDR3 DNA: TGTGCCAGCAGTGAAGGGACTCGGAGCTCCTACAATGAGCAGTTCTTC. Amino acid sequence: CASSEGTRSSYNEQFF.

The table lists this clonotype with a few counts. The chain has TRBV18 and TRBJ1-6, with D unclear. Germline-derived CDR1 and CDR2 are KGHSH and LQKENI. With 2 bases removed from V and 0 bases from J, the gap between germline ends came to 14 bases. CDR3 length equals 18 residues. This CDR3 is CASSPTDPRSSYNSPLHF. The CDR3 nucleotides are TGTGCCAGCTCACCAACCGACCCGAGGAGCTCCTATAATTCACCCCTCCACTTT.

The rearrangement joins TRBV9 to TRBJ2-3; 13 bases map to TRBD2. V trimming: 0 bases; J trimming: 1 base; junction bases outside the gene matches: 5. CDR3 length equals 18 residues. Germline-derived CDR1 and CDR2 are SGDLS and YYNGEE. In DNA form, the CDR3 reads TGTGCCAGCAGCGTAGCTCCCGGACTAGCGGGGGGCACAGATACGCAGTATTTT. Translating it yields CASSVAPGLAGGTDTQYF.

J is TRBJ1-5 and V is TRBV5-1; possibly TRBD1 for D (6 bases). This CDR3 comprises 15 residues. CDR1 SGHRS and CDR2 YFSETQ come from the germline V gene. V was trimmed by 5 bases and J by 2 bases, leaving 14 bases between them. CDR3 DNA sequence: TGCGCCAGCAGGTCCGGGACAACTGGCAATCAGCCCCAGCATTTT. Protein: CASRSGTTGNQPQHF.

The genes are TRBV6-5 and TRBJ2-1; D might be TRBD1 or TRBD2, each matching 5 bases. The CDR3 runs 16 residues. The V gene lost 8 bases and the J gene lost 2 bases, with 19 bases spanning the gap. The germline CDR1 and CDR2 sequences are MNHEY and SVGAGI. The CDR3 DNA follows: TGTGCCAGCGCCGACCAGGTTGGGGGAGCCTACAATGAGCAGTTCTTC. Translation: CASADQVGGAYNEQFF.

This chain links TRBV20-1 with TRBJ1-5; the D is unclear. The CDR3 is 16 residues long. V lost 6 bases to trimming and J lost 3 bases, with 21 bases between them. Germline CDR1 DFQATT, CDR2 SNEGSKA (reference sequence). Here the CDR3 reads CSAVLYSPWDNQPQHF. The CDR3, as DNA: TGCAGTGCCGTTCTTTACAGTCCATGGGACAATCAGCCCCAGCATTTT.

This clonotype was recorded only once. The chain recombines TRBV6-5 with TRBJ1-2; D is ambiguous. The germline gives CDR1 MNHEY, CDR2 SVGAGI. CDR3 size: 14 residues. V lost 0 bases and J lost 7, with 12 bases in between. For the CDR3, the DNA is TGTGCCAGCAGTTACTCGGCCTCGCTTATTGGCTACACCTTC. The encoded protein is CASSYSASLIGYTF.

V gene TRBV7-3 combines with J gene TRBJ1-1; D possibly corresponds to TRBD1 (5 bases). Germline V CDR1 and CDR2: SGHTA, FQGTGA. The CDR3 length is 13 residues. V shed 2 bases and J shed 4 bases, with 8 bases lying between them. CDR3 sequence: CASSLAGLTEAFF. In DNA form, the CDR3 reads TGTGCCAGCAGCTTAGCGGGGCTCACTGAAGCTTTCTTT.

V and J are TRBV4-2 and TRBJ2-5, with 12 bases aligning to TRBD1. This CDR3 region has 17 residues. The trim removed 0 bases at V and 11 bases at J, leaving 13 bases unmatched. The V gene's germline CDR1 is LGHNA and CDR2 YNFKEQ. The CDR3, as DNA: TGTGCCAGCAGCCAAGAAAGCTGGGGACAGGGGGCGCGGGAGCAGTACTTC. It encodes CASSQESWGQGAREQYF.

This clonotype appeared a few times. The rearrangement uses TRBV10-3 and TRBJ2-7; no clear D gene. V shed 0 bases and J shed 0 bases, with 12 bases lying between them. The germline gives CDR1 ENHRY, CDR2 SYGVKD. The length of the CDR3 is 16 residues. CDR3 sequence (DNA): TGTGCCATCAGTGAGTCGTTCCGAGACTTCTCCTACGAGCAGTACTTC. Translation gives CAISESFRDFSYEQYF.

This chain links TRBV15 with TRBJ2-1, with 7 nucleotides matching TRBD2. The CDR3 is 15 residues long. The J segment lost 6 bases and the V segment lost 1 base, leaving 6 bases of the junction unmatched. CDR1 is LNHNV and CDR2 is YYDKDF in the germline V gene (reference sequence). The CDR3 region is CATSRAGWGGNEQFF. In DNA form, the CDR3 reads TGTGCCACCAGCAGAGCGGGCTGGGGGGGCAATGAGCAGTTCTTC.

The gene calls are TRBV29-1 and TRBJ2-7, with unresolved D. Germline V gene sequence: CDR1 SQVTM, CDR2 ANQGSEA. The ends were cut back, 2 bases at V and 2 bases at J, with 7 bases in the middle. The CDR3 extends over 12 amino acids. The CDR3 coding sequence is TGCAGCGTTGAATCGGAGACCTACGAGCAGTACTTC. It translates to CSVESETYEQYF.

The rearrangement links TRBV7-2 to TRBJ2-5, with D tentatively TRBD1 (5 bases). V lost 0 bases and J lost 2, with 13 bases in between. The CDR3 runs to 16 residues. Germline V gene lookup returns CDR1 SGHTA and CDR2 FQGNSA. The CDR3 protein is CASSLALGATQETQYF. In nucleotides, the CDR3 is TGTGCCAGCAGCTTAGCGCTAGGGGCTACGCAAGAGACCCAGTACTTC.